The clone carrying this T cell receptor beta chain was seen repeatedly, ten times or more. The target antigen is unknown. TCRdb called the RACE reads again in MiXCR, with one record for every CDR3 protein. The sample holds about 60,000 distinct CDR3 sequences, about 11% seen once. Time point described: pre-sensitization, week 0. Stated treatment: therapeutic diphenylcyclopropenone sensitization with weekly scalp DPC. The source of the sample is a study of human T cells and chemical hapten exposure. Study at large: Yields of TCR per sample differed, chiefly owing to small differences in pooled library volume.

Study results and limitations: Patch test score rose with PT1 expanded TCRs, significant at 8, 16, 32, not 4. TCRs at a frequency above 1 in 1000 stayed unchanged with DPC sensitization.

The CDR3 has 15 residues. V was clipped by 1 base and J by 7 bases; unmatched bases: 6. Germline assignment: CDR1 LGHDT and CDR2 YNNKEL (reference sequence). The genes are TRBV3-1 and TRBJ1-5; 8 bases are a match to TRBD1. Material: whole blood, obtained in connection with sensitization to the hapten diphenylcyclopropenone (DPC). This receptor was taken from a middle-aged woman with alopecia areata. Some clones in this sample may be carry-over from other donors' samples. The CDR3 DNA reads TGTGCCAGCAGCCAAGCAGGGGGCTATGGGCAGCCCCAGCATTTT. Translating gives CASSQAGGYGQPQHF.